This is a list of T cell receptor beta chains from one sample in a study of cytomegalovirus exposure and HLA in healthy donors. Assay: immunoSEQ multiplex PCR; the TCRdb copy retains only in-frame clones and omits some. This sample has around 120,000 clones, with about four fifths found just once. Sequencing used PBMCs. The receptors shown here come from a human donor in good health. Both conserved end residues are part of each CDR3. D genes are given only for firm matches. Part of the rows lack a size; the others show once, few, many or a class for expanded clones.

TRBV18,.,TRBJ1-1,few,TGTGCCAGCTCAGCGTACGTCTCAAACACTGAAGCTTTCTTT,CASSAYVSNTEAFF
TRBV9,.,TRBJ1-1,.,TGTGCCAGCAGCGTAGAGCCAGGGGTAGCTGAAGCTTTCTTT,CASSVEPGVAEAFF
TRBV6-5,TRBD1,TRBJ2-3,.,TGTGCCAGCAGTTACCCGGGACAGGGGACAGATACGCAGTATTTT,CASSYPGQGTDTQYF
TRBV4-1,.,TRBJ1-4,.,TGCGCCAGCAGTCGGACAGCAACTAATGAAAAACTGTTTTTT,CASSRTATNEKLFF
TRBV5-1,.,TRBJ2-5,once,TGCGCCAGCAGGCTTGAGCCGAAGCAAGAGACCCAGTACTTC,CASRLEPKQETQYF
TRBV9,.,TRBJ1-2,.,TGTGCCAGCAGCGTAGGTCGGGGGGCCTATGGCTACACCTTC,CASSVGRGAYGYTF
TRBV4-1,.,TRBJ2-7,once,TGCGCCAGCAGCCAAGACCCCTATCCCCTTTACGAGCAGTACTTC,CASSQDPYPLYEQYF
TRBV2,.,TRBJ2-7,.,TGTGCCAGCAGTGAAGGGACTACCGCCTACGAGCAGTACTTC,CASSEGTTAYEQYF
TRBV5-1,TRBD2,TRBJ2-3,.,TGCGCCAGCAGCTTAGCTAGCGGGGGATCAGATACGCAGTATTTT,CASSLASGGSDTQYF
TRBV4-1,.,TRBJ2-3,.,TGCGCCAGCAGCCTTAGACTCCGAGATACGCAGTATTTT,CASSLRLRDTQYF
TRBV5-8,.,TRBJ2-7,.,TGTGCCAGCAGCTCCTCTTTCCACGAGCAGTACTTC,CASSSSFHEQYF
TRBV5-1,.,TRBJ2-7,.,TGCGCCAGCAGCTTGGCCGCAGGGGATGGCTACGAGCAGTACTTC,CASSLAAGDGYEQYF
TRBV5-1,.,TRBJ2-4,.,TGCGCCAGCAGCTTGGATTCTTCGGGGGAGGCAGACATTCAGTACTTC,CASSLDSSGEADIQYF
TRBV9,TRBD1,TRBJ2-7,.,TGTGCCAGCAGCCCCACAGGGGGTCCCTACGAGCAGTACTTC,CASSPTGGPYEQYF
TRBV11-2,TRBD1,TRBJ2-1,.,TGTGCCAGCAGCTTAGGGACAGGGGGCGGTGAGCAGTTCTTC,CASSLGTGGGEQFF
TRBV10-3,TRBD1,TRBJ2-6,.,TGTGCCATCAGGGGGGGGACAGGGCTGCCTGGGGCCAACGTCCTGACTTTC,CAIRGGTGLPGANVLTF
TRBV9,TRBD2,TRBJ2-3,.,TGTGCCAGCAGCGTAGGCGGGGGGTCGGGAGATACGCAGTATTTT,CASSVGGGSGDTQYF
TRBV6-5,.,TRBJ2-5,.,TGTGCCAGCAGTTACTCGAGGTCCAACCAAGAGACCCAGTACTTC,CASSYSRSNQETQYF
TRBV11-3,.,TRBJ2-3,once,TGTGCCAGCAGCTTAGACTCGGGGGATTTGGCAGATACGCAGTATTTT,CASSLDSGDLADTQYF
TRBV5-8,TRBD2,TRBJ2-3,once,TGTGCCAGCAGCTTGGGGACTAGCGGGGTGACTAGCACAGATACGCAGTATTTT,CASSLGTSGVTSTDTQYF
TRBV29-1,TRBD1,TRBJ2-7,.,TGCAGCGTTGACAAGACAGGGAGCAGCGGTTACGAGCAGTACTTC,CSVDKTGSSGYEQYF
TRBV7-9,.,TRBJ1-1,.,TGTGCCAGCAGTCCGGGGATGAACACTGAAGCTTTCTTT,CASSPGMNTEAFF
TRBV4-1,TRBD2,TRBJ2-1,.,TGCGCCAGCAGCCACACTCTAGCGGGGGGGGCCAGGGTGAAGTTCTTC,CASSHTLAGGARVKFF